The 21 T cell receptor beta chains below were found in one sample sequenced in a study of T-cell memory formation after mild COVID-19 (TCRdb year 2021). Library generation was performed with 5' RACE. Sequenced using an Illumina NovaSeq 6000. Using fastp trimming at Q25 and MiXCR clonotype assembly, TCRdb reanalyzed the public sequencing data and kept in-frame beta chains. Here each entry gathers all rows of one CDR3 protein and keeps the most common genes and DNA. Counted in this sample were about 560,000 distinct CDR3 sequences; around 17% of them appeared once. The ten largest account for around 11% of the sample. The material sequenced was PBMCs or a T cell subset sorted from them (not recorded which). The receptor source for this set is an adult woman who had mild COVID-19 (a few samples of this study predate the infection). The sample titles of this study are shuffled in the database, so cell type and time point are left out; the donor was told from shared clones.

This clonotype showed up just a few times. V is TRBV30 and J is TRBJ2-1, with D perhaps TRBD2 (5 bases). The germline gives CDR1 GTSNPN, CDR2 SVGIG (reference sequence). Trimming left V 0 bases short and J 7 bases short, with 13 bases between. The CDR3 contains 14 residues. The CDR3 DNA reads TGTGCCTGGAGTGTCGGAATAGCGAGGAATGAGCAGTTCTTC. This translates into CAWSVGIARNEQFF.

Ten or more counts support this clonotype. The genes are TRBV27 and TRBJ2-7; the D gene could be TRBD1 or TRBD2 (6 bases each). This CDR3 has 14 residues. The germline V gene encodes CDR1 MNHEY and CDR2 SMNVEV (reference sequence). V lost 5 bases and J 4 bases, leaving 15 bases between the germline ends. CDR3 protein: CASSLRGGLYEQYF. The CDR3 DNA sequence: TGTGCCAGCAGTCTCCGAGGGGGGCTATACGAGCAGTACTTC.

The rearrangement uses TRBV12-3 or TRBV12-4 and TRBJ2-1; perhaps TRBD2 as D (7 bases). The germline V and J ends were trimmed by 6 bases and 6 bases, with 18 bases remaining between them. The CDR3 is made up of 15 amino acids. As DNA, the CDR3 is TGTGCCAGCAGCCGCTGGGGGGGGGGCCTCAATGAGCAGTTCTTC. The encoded protein is CASSRWGGGLNEQFF.

This clonotype was seen a single time. The chain has TRBV20-1 and TRBJ1-1; possible D gene TRBD1, 5 bases. The V gene's germline CDR1 is DFQATT and CDR2 SNEGSKA (reference sequence). This CDR3 is built from 19 residues. Between the trimmed V and J ends, which lost 1 base and 1 base, there was a span of 25 bases. CDR3 in amino acids: CSARATLLWGLRQNTEAFF. The CDR3 DNA reads TGCAGTGCTAGAGCGACACTGTTGTGGGGACTAAGACAGAACACTGAAGCTTTCTTT.

This clonotype appeared many times. This chain uses TRBV7-3 with TRBJ2-1, with D tentatively TRBD2 (5 bases). Germline CDR1 SGHTA, CDR2 FQGTGA. This CDR3 contains 13 residues. The V and J ends lost 2 bases and 10 bases respectively, with 12 bases between them. The chain's CDR3 is CASSLRQRGEQFF. Written as DNA, the CDR3 is TGTGCCAGCAGCTTACGCCAAAGAGGGGAGCAGTTCTTC.

The genes are TRBV20-1 and TRBJ2-3; no firm D call. The CDR3 has 13 amino acids. The germline V gene encodes CDR1 DFQATT and CDR2 SNEGSKA (reference sequence). Trimming cost V 3 bases and J 6 bases, with 13 bases left between them. The CDR3 region is CSASPELGDTQYF. Here the CDR3 DNA reads TGCAGTGCTAGCCCGGAACTTGGGGATACGCAGTATTTT.

This clonotype was detected only a few times. The chain recombines TRBV12-3 or TRBV12-4 with TRBJ2-1; TRBD2 might be the D (6 bases). The CDR3 loop spans 17 amino acids. The V end lost 3 bases, the J end lost 8 bases, and 23 bases lay between the germline ends. CDR3 loop: CASSFVFVAGNLDEQFF. CDR3 bases: TGTGCCAGCAGTTTTGTGTTTGTGGCGGGGAATCTGGATGAGCAGTTCTTC.

In DNA form, the CDR3 reads TGTGCCAGCAGCTTATTGGCAGGCCATAGCTCCTACAATGAGCAGTTCTTC. Amino acid sequence: CASSLLAGHSSYNEQFF. This chain links TRBV7-6 with TRBJ2-1; D gene uncertain. The CDR3 spans 17 residues. The V gene's germline CDR1 is SGHVS and CDR2 FNYEAQ. The V and J ends lost 2 bases and 0 bases respectively, with 14 bases between them.

The chain carries TRBV6-2 or TRBV6-3 and TRBJ2-6; perhaps D is TRBD1 or TRBD2 (5 bases each). Trimming cost V 7 bases and J 4 bases, with 14 bases left between them. In germline, CDR1 is MNHEY, CDR2 SVGEGT. This CDR3 is built from 15 residues. Here the CDR3 DNA reads TGTGCCAGCATAGATGGGGGAGCCGGGGCCAACGTCCTGACTTTC. As protein: CASIDGGAGANVLTF.

The gene calls are TRBV12-3 or TRBV12-4 and TRBJ1-2; D not resolved. CDR3 size: 17 residues. V was trimmed by 7 bases and J by 0 bases, leaving 21 bases between them. The CDR3 sequence is CASINPREPRPNYGYTF. DNA for the CDR3: TGTGCCAGCATAAACCCTCGGGAACCACGGCCTAACTATGGCTACACCTTC.

The table lists this clonotype with a few counts. The V call is TRBV3-1, the J call TRBJ1-3, with D possibly matching TRBD1 (6 bases). Germline CDR1 is LGHDT and CDR2 is YNNKEL (reference sequence). The CDR3 length is 16 residues. The V end was cut by 3 bases, the J end by 0 bases, with 12 bases between. CDR3: CASSHLGQSSGNTIYF. DNA for the CDR3: TGTGCCAGCAGCCATCTCGGACAGAGCTCTGGAAACACCATATATTTT.

This clonotype was detected ten times or more. This rearrangement joins TRBV12-3 or TRBV12-4 to TRBJ2-3, with a possible D match to TRBD2 (5 bases). CDR3 size: 14 residues. The V end was cut by 6 bases, the J end by 1 base, with 11 bases between. Here the CDR3 DNA reads TGTGCCAGCAGGGCGGGCGTTGGCACAGATACGCAGTATTTT. Amino acids: CASRAGVGTDTQYF.

This clonotype came up a few times. The CDR3 sequence: CASSQEAQGDTEAFF. The DNA of the CDR3 is TGCGCCAGCAGCCAAGAAGCCCAGGGGGACACTGAAGCTTTCTTT. The chain is built from TRBV4-3 and TRBJ1-1; 7 bases align to TRBD1. The germline CDR1 and CDR2 sequences are LGHNA and YSLEER. The V segment lost 0 bases and the J segment 3 bases; nucleotides outside the gene matches: 4. The CDR3 totals 15 residues.

This chain joins TRBV6-1 and TRBJ2-5; 7 bases line up with TRBD2. CDR1 and CDR2 (germline): MNHNS, SASEGT. This CDR3 is built from 15 residues. Unmatched junction bases numbered 12, after V lost 6 bases and J lost 5 bases. In DNA, the CDR3 is TGTGCCAGCAGACGGACTAGTTCGTCATATGAGACCCAGTACTTC. Protein sequence: CASRRTSSSYETQYF.

This clonotype has a handful of counts. The genes are TRBV6-5 and TRBJ2-7, with D possibly being TRBD2 (6 bases). From germline, CDR1 is MNHEY and CDR2 SVGAGI. Trimming stripped 6 bases from V and 7 bases from J, with 19 bases between. This CDR3 is 14 amino acids long. The CDR3 loop is CASRTGLRLGEQYF. For the CDR3, the DNA is TGTGCCAGCAGGACGGGACTCCGTCTCGGGGAGCAGTACTTC.

CDR3 sequence reads: CASSLYLGTSYEQYF. The CDR3 nucleotides read TGTGCCAGCAGCTTGTATTTAGGGACCTCCTACGAGCAGTACTTC. The chain carries TRBV5-8 and TRBJ2-7, with D perhaps assigned TRBD1 or TRBD2 (5 bases each). The ends were cut back, 1 base at V and 0 bases at J, with 11 bases in the middle. Germline loops: CDR1 SGHTS, CDR2 YDEGEE. The CDR3 is 15 residues long.

CDR3 DNA: TGCGCCAGTAGCCGGGACATGAAGTCGGGTTCACCCCTCCACTTT. The encoded protein is CASSRDMKSGSPLHF. The chain has TRBV23-1 and TRBJ1-6; D possibly corresponds to TRBD1 (6 bases). TRBV23-1 is labeled an ORF, and its function is uncertain. V was pared by 9 bases and J by 9 bases, with 21 bases between. This CDR3 is built from 15 residues.

The chain combines TRBV7-7 with TRBJ2-6, with 7 bases lining up with TRBD2. The CDR3 consists of 18 residues. Germline V gene data show CDR1 as SSHAT and CDR2 as FNYEAQ (reference sequence). V gave up 6 bases and J gave up 3 bases; unmatched junction bases: 14. The CDR3 DNA follows: TGTGCCAGCAGTTCCGGCGGGGGTTTGGCCTATGGGGCCAACGTCCTGACTTTC. It specifies CASSSGGGLAYGANVLTF. Full variable domain (rest looked up from reference TRBV7-7 and TRBJ2-6): GAGVSQSPRYKVTKRGQDVTLRCDPISSHATLYWYQQALGQGPEFLTYFNYEAQPDKSGLPSDRFSAERPEGSISTLTIQRTEQRDSAMYRCASSSGGGLAYGANVLTFGAGSRLTVL.

This clonotype appeared a few times. This chain connects TRBV3-1 to TRBJ1-1; D is perhaps TRBD1 (6 bases). CDR1 LGHDT and CDR2 YNNKEL come from the germline V gene (reference sequence). Trimming removed 4 bases from V and 5 bases from J, with 8 bases in between. The CDR3 is 12 residues long. The CDR3 is CASSRQGTEAFF. The CDR3 region has the DNA TGTGCCAGCAGCCGCCAGGGGACTGAAGCTTTCTTT. The whole variable domain, filled in from reference TRBV3-1 and TRBJ1-1, reads DTAVSQTPKYLVTQMGNDKSIKCEQNLGHDTMYWYKQDSKKFLKIMFSYNNKELIINETVPNRFSPKSPDKAHLNLHINSLELGDSAVYFCASSRQGTEAFFGQGTRLTVV.

This clonotype was seen a handful of times. This chain joins TRBV12-3 or TRBV12-4 and TRBJ2-5, with 10 bases lining up with TRBD2. The ends lost 5 bases at V and 5 bases at J; junction bases unmatched: 8. The CDR3 is made up of 15 amino acids. The CDR3 is CASSQFEGLAETQYF. CDR3 DNA sequence: TGTGCCAGCAGTCAATTCGAGGGACTAGCGGAGACCCAGTACTTC.

V gene TRBV7-3 combines with J gene TRBJ2-1; D gene ambiguous. V lost 5 bases and J 5 bases, leaving 16 bases between the germline ends. Germline CDR1 is SGHTA and CDR2 is FQGTGA. CDR3 length: 15 residues. The CDR3, as DNA: TGTGCCAGCAGCCAAGATCGAGGATCCCACAATGAGCAGTTCTTC. Translated, it gives CASSQDRGSHNEQFF.